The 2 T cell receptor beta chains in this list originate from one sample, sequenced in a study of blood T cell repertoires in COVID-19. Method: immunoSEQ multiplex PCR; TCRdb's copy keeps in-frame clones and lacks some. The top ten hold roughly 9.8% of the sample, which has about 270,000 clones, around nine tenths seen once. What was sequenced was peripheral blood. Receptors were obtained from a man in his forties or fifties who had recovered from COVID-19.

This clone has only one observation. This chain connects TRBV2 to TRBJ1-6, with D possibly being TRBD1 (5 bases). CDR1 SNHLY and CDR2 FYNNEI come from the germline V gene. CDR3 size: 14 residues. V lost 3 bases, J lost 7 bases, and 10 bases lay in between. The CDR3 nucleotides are TGTGCCAGCAGTGAGAGGCAGGGAAATTCACCCCTCCACTTT. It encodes CASSERQGNSPLHF.

CDR3 DNA sequence: TGCGCCAGCAGCCAAGAGGAGGGCCAGGGTGGCTACACCTTC. It specifies CASSQEEGQGGYTF. The V and J genes are TRBV4-3 and TRBJ1-2, with TRBD1 as a possible D gene (5 bases). Per germline, CDR1 LGHNA and CDR2 YSLEER. The CDR3 totals 14 residues. Trimming cost V 0 bases and J 7 bases, with 12 bases left between them.